Below are 10 T cell receptor beta chains sequenced from a single sample in a study of CD8 T cells in Susac syndrome. Random hexamers were used to reverse transcribe roughly 0.5 to 1 ug of RNA. Each CDR3 protein is one row after TCRdb ran MiXCR on the immunoSEQ multiplex PCR reads. The top ten hold approximately 0.099% of the sample, which has approximately 180,000 distinct CDR3 sequences, about 94% seen once. Sequencing was done on a sample of CD4+ T cells from PBMCs. All receptors derive from a human donor with Susac syndrome.

The chain joins TRBV27 to TRBJ2-2; possibly TRBD2 for D (6 bases). This CDR3 has 15 amino acids. V lost 7 bases to trimming and J lost 0 bases, with 12 bases between them. The germline CDR1 and CDR2 sequences are MNHEY and SMNVEV (reference sequence). The CDR3 sequence is CASTETSTNTGELFF. DNA for the CDR3: TGTGCCAGCACCGAAACTAGCACGAACACCGGGGAGCTGTTTTTT.

The V and J genes are TRBV3-1 and TRBJ2-1, with D perhaps TRBD2 (5 bases). Germline assignment: CDR1 LGHDT and CDR2 YNNKEL (reference sequence). The CDR3 spans 15 residues. The V end was cut by 1 base, the J end by 10 bases, with 17 bases between. The CDR3 bases are TGTGCCAGCAGCCAAGCGGCTAGCCAGTTTGGGGAGCAGTTCTTC. This codes for CASSQAASQFGEQFF.

CDR3 protein: CSASGDRVAGNTIYF. The CDR3 nucleotides read TGCAGTGCTAGTGGGGACAGGGTGGCTGGAAACACCATATATTTT. This rearrangement joins TRBV20-1 to TRBJ1-3, with TRBD1 matching 9 bases. Per germline, CDR1 DFQATT and CDR2 SNEGSKA (reference sequence). This CDR3 contains 15 residues. V lost 3 bases to trimming and J lost 2 bases; unmatched junction nucleotides: 5.

The rearrangement links TRBV20-1 to TRBJ1-2, with D perhaps matching TRBD1 (5 bases). CDR1 is DFQATT and CDR2 is SNEGSKA in the germline V gene (reference sequence). V gave up 5 bases and J gave up 4 bases, with 14 bases separating them. The CDR3 length is 13 residues. The CDR3 region is CSAPTDRLYGYTF. Here the CDR3 DNA reads TGCAGTGCTCCGACAGACCGCCTCTATGGCTACACCTTC.

The gene calls are TRBV7-2 and TRBJ2-7, with D perhaps matching TRBD1 (5 bases). The length of the CDR3 is 15 residues. Germline lookup yields CDR1 SGHTA and CDR2 FQGNSA. V gave up 1 base and J gave up 0 bases, with 10 bases separating them. CDR3 amino acids: CASSLDGRDSYEQYF. The CDR3 coding sequence is TGTGCCAGCAGCTTAGATGGCAGGGACTCCTACGAGCAGTACTTC.

The CDR3 DNA reads TGTGCCAGCAGCCCCGGGCCCAACACAGATACGCAGTATTTT. Translated: CASSPGPNTDTQYF. The V gene is TRBV2, the J gene TRBJ2-3; no clear D. Germline V gives CDR1 SNHLY, CDR2 FYNNEI. The CDR3 is 14 residues long. The V end was cut by 6 bases, the J end by 2 bases, with 12 bases between.

The rearrangement uses TRBV3-1 and TRBJ1-4; no definite D call. The CDR3 spans 15 residues. The V end lost 5 bases, the J end lost 7 bases, and 17 bases lay between the germline ends. Germline CDR1 reads LGHDT; CDR2 reads YNNKEL (reference sequence). DNA of the CDR3: TGTGCCAGCAGCGGCCCGTACGGACCCGTTGAAAAACTGTTTTTT. Its translation: CASSGPYGPVEKLFF.

The V gene is TRBV7-9, the J gene TRBJ1-2; 8 nucleotides match TRBD1. Looked up from germline, CDR1 is SEHNR and CDR2 is FQNEAQ (reference sequence). V was clipped by 5 bases and J by 2 bases; unmatched bases: 4. The CDR3 totals 14 residues. CDR3 region: CASSRGQDNYGYTF. CDR3 coding DNA: TGTGCCAGCAGCCGGGGACAGGACAACTATGGCTACACCTTC.

The V call is TRBV9, the J call TRBJ1-2; D might be TRBD1 (5 bases). The germline CDR1 and CDR2 sequences are SGDLS and YYNGEE. V dropped 7 bases and J dropped 2 bases, with 12 bases sitting between them. The CDR3 extends over 13 amino acids. DNA for the CDR3: TGTGCCAGCGATCGGGGGACCAACTATGGCTACACCTTC. It yields the protein CASDRGTNYGYTF.

The chain links TRBV2 to TRBJ1-2; no firm D call. Germline CDR1 reads SNHLY; CDR2 reads FYNNEI. There are 12 residues in the CDR3. Trimming pared 0 bases from V and 4 bases from J, leaving 3 bases between. The CDR3 nucleotides are TGTGCCAGCAGTGAAGCTGCCTATGGCTACACCTTC. Protein: CASSEAAYGYTF.